A single sample gave rise to the 32 T cell receptor beta chains below, sequenced in a study of blood T cell repertoires in COVID-19. Clones were sequenced by immunoSEQ multiplex PCR, and TCRdb holds only the in-frame ones, with some missing. This sample has approximately 260,000 clones, with 89% found just once. Sequenced input: peripheral blood. Every receptor here comes from a woman in her forties who had recovered from COVID-19.

The chain is built from TRBV4-1 and TRBJ1-2; D unresolved. CDR3 size: 16 residues. The V end was cut by 0 bases, the J end by 1 base, with 12 bases between. Germline CDR1 is MGHRA and CDR2 is YSYEKL. The CDR3 protein is CASSQDQAGNNYGYTF. The CDR3 bases are TGCGCCAGCAGCCAAGATCAGGCGGGCAATAACTATGGCTACACCTTC.

The chain is built from TRBV27 and TRBJ2-3; D call uncertain. The ends were cut back, 5 bases at V and 4 bases at J, with 10 bases in the middle. Germline values: CDR1 MNHEY, CDR2 SMNVEV (reference sequence). This CDR3 region has 13 residues. In DNA form, the CDR3 reads TGTGCCAGCAGTGGCCTGGCCGCAGATACGCAGTATTTT. It translates to CASSGLAADTQYF.

This clone was detected only once. The chain uses TRBV11-3 and TRBJ2-2, with TRBD2 matching 8 bases. J lost 5 bases, V lost 5 bases, and 7 bases had no gene match. The CDR3 spans 15 residues. CDR1 and CDR2 from the germline V gene are SGHNT and YENEEA. DNA of the CDR3: TGTGCCAGCAGCGACGGGGGGGCAAGGACCGGGGAGCTGTTTTTT. The encoded protein is CASSDGGARTGELFF.

The V call is TRBV21-1, the J call TRBJ1-1; the table gives TRBD1 as D, unverified against the DNA. TRBV21-1 is annotated as a pseudogene. The CDR3 length is 12 residues. The CDR3 reads CARATGKGEAFF. CDR3 in DNA: TGTGCCCGGGCGACAGGGAAGGGTGAAGCTTTCTTT.

The V and J genes are TRBV5-4 and TRBJ2-7; TRBD1 matches at 9 bases. Germline V gives CDR1 SGHNT, CDR2 YYREEE (reference sequence). This CDR3 comprises 16 residues. V shed 3 bases and J 4 bases; nucleotides not matched to a gene: 11. This CDR3 reads CASSSLLGTGSYEQYF. The CDR3 DNA reads TGTGCCAGCAGCTCCCTGTTAGGGACAGGGTCTTACGAGCAGTACTTC.

The chain has TRBV7-9 and TRBJ2-2; D not certain. V was shortened by 1 base and J by 11 bases, with 8 bases between the two germline ends. This CDR3 has 12 amino acids. Germline V CDR1 and CDR2: SEHNR, FQNEAQ (reference sequence). This CDR3 reads CASSLGAAELFF. In DNA, the CDR3 is TGTGCCAGCAGCTTAGGGGCAGCCGAGCTGTTTTTT. Full variable domain (rest looked up from reference TRBV7-9 and TRBJ2-2): DTGVSQNPRHKITKRGQNVTFRCDPISEHNRLYWYRQTLGQGPEFLTYFQNEAQLEKSRLLSDRFSAERPKGSFSTLEIQRTEQGDSAMYLCASSLGAAELFFGEGSRLTVL.

The genes are TRBV7-2 and TRBJ2-1; 8 bases fit TRBD2. The CDR3 is 15 residues long. CDR1 SGHTA and CDR2 FQGNSA come from the germline V gene. V lost 5 bases and J lost 4; bases outside the gene matches: 7. CDR3 in DNA: TGTGCCAGCAGCCTGACACTAGCGGCATACAATGAGCAGTTCTTC. This codes for CASSLTLAAYNEQFF.

The chain recombines TRBV5-6 with TRBJ2-7; D is uncertain. CDR1 SGHDT and CDR2 YYEEEE come from the germline V gene. V shed 0 bases and J shed 3 bases, with 4 bases lying between them. The CDR3 runs 12 residues. This chain's CDR3 is CASSLGGYEQYV. CDR3 nucleotides: TGTGCCAGCAGCTTGGGAGGCTACGAGCAGTACGTC.

The J gene is TRBJ2-7, the V gene TRBV27; D gene uncertain. The V end was cut by 3 bases, the J end by 0 bases, with 9 bases between. The CDR3 covers 14 residues. Germline V gene lookup returns CDR1 MNHEY and CDR2 SMNVEV (reference sequence). Written as DNA, the CDR3 is TGTGCCAGCAGTTTGAAACAGAGCTCCTACGAGCAGTACTTC. Its protein product is CASSLKQSSYEQYF.

This sequence joins TRBV25-1 and TRBJ1-6; 7 bases match TRBD1. Germline loops: CDR1 MGHDK, CDR2 SYGVNS. Trimming removed 4 bases from V and 8 bases from J; junction bases left unmatched: 2. CDR3 length: 13 residues. The CDR3 spells CASSATGYSPLHF. The CDR3 region has the DNA TGTGCCAGCAGTGCGACAGGGTATTCACCCCTCCACTTT. The full variable domain, its missing parts supplied by reference TRBV25-1 and TRBJ1-6, is EADIYQTPRYLVIGTGKKITLECSQTMGHDKMYWYQQDPGMELHLIHYSYGVNSTEKGDLSSESTVSRIRTEHFPLTLESARPSHTSQYLCASSATGYSPLHFGNGTRLTVT.

J is TRBJ2-2 and V is TRBV6-6, with D uncertain. Germline V gene lookup returns CDR1 MNHNY and CDR2 SVGAGI (reference sequence). The CDR3 sequence is 13 residues long. The germline V and J ends were trimmed by 4 bases and 3 bases, with 6 bases remaining between them. This chain's CDR3 is CASSSYDTGELFF. CDR3 DNA: TGTGCCAGCAGTTCCTATGACACCGGGGAGCTGTTTTTT.

This sequence joins TRBV5-6 and TRBJ2-7; TRBD2 aligns across 8 bases. The CDR3 spans 12 residues. Looked up from germline, CDR1 is SGHDT and CDR2 is YYEEEE. V lost 0 bases to trimming and J lost 12 bases; unmatched junction nucleotides: 5. CDR3 bases: TGTGCCAGCAGCTTGGGCGCGGGAGGAAGGTACGTC. Its translation is CASSLGAGGRYV.

The rearrangement uses TRBV5-1 and TRBJ2-5; 7 nucleotides agree with TRBD1. The CDR3 runs to 17 residues. Germline V gives CDR1 SGHRS, CDR2 YFSETQ. J was trimmed by 2 bases and V by 3 bases; bases with no gene match: 13. The CDR3 region has the DNA TGCGCCAGCAGCTCCACCCGGGACAGACAAAAACAAGAGACCCAGTACTTC. Protein product: CASSSTRDRQKQETQYF.

The CDR3 DNA reads as TGTGCCAGCAGCTCGACTGCAATAACTGAAGCTTTCTTT. Translated, it gives CASSSTAITEAFF. This sequence joins TRBV5-6 and TRBJ1-1, with no clear D. Germline values: CDR1 SGHDT, CDR2 YYEEEE. The V end lost 3 bases, the J end lost 5 bases, and 11 bases lay between the germline ends. This CDR3 spans 13 amino acids.

The V call is TRBV4-3, the J call TRBJ2-1; 10 nucleotides agree with TRBD1. This CDR3 region has 15 residues. Germline V lookup: CDR1 LGHNA, CDR2 YSLEER. After removal of 4 bases from V and 3 bases from J, the junction contained 3 bases not matched to a gene. This CDR3 reads CASSPDRGLYNEQFF. CDR3 sequence (DNA): TGCGCCAGCAGCCCAGACAGGGGGCTCTACAATGAGCAGTTCTTC.

This clone was seen only a few times. The V and J genes are TRBV5-1 and TRBJ2-3; weak D call: TRBD2 (5 bases). CDR1 SGHRS and CDR2 YFSETQ come from the germline V gene. This CDR3 is 13 amino acids long. Trimming pared 4 bases from V and 6 bases from J, leaving 12 bases between. CDR3 nucleotide sequence: TGCGCCAGCAGCGAGGGTGTAGCGGATACGCAGTATTTT. Its translation: CASSEGVADTQYF. The full variable domain, in which reference TRBV5-1 and TRBJ2-3 provide the parts outside the CDR3, is KAGVTQTPRYLIKTRGQQVTLSCSPISGHRSVSWYQQTPGQGLQFLFEYFSETQRNKGNFPGRFSGRQFSNSRSEMNVSTLELGDSALYLCASSEGVADTQYFGPGTRLTVL.

The chain couples TRBV25-1 to TRBJ1-4, with D perhaps TRBD1 (5 bases). Trimming removed 6 bases from V and 2 bases from J, with 13 bases in between. Germline CDR1 is MGHDK and CDR2 is SYGVNS. This CDR3 region has 15 residues. Written as DNA, the CDR3 is TGTGCCAGCAGCCCTTTGGGGGGGACTAATGAAAAACTGTTTTTT. This gives the protein CASSPLGGTNEKLFF.

V usage is TRBV27 and J usage is TRBJ2-2; D not certain. V shed 6 bases and J shed 3 bases, with 8 bases lying between them. The V gene's germline CDR1 is MNHEY and CDR2 SMNVEV (reference sequence). The CDR3 length is 13 residues. The chain's CDR3 is CASSPRYTGELFF. Written as DNA, the CDR3 is TGTGCCAGCAGCCCTAGATACACCGGGGAGCTGTTTTTT.

This clone was seen a few times. The gene calls are TRBV29-1 and TRBJ2-2; D remains unclear. Germline values: CDR1 SQVTM, CDR2 ANQGSEA. The V end was cut by 3 bases, the J end by 2 bases, with 4 bases between. The CDR3 covers 12 residues. The CDR3 nucleotides read TGCAGCGTTGACAGAAACACCGGGGAGCTGTTTTTT. Its translation: CSVDRNTGELFF.

The chain is built from TRBV18 and TRBJ1-1; TRBD1 matches at 7 bases. The CDR3 runs 13 residues. The germline V gene has CDR1 KGHSH and CDR2 LQKENI. J was trimmed by 3 bases and V by 3 bases; bases with no gene match: 1. For the CDR3, the DNA is TGTGCCAGCTCACCCGGGACAGACACTGAAGCTTTCTTT. Protein: CASSPGTDTEAFF. The variable domain in full, with the rest retrieved from reference TRBV18 and TRBJ1-1, is NAGVMQNPRHLVRRRGQEARLRCSPMKGHSHVYWYRQLPEEGLKFMVYLQKENIIDESGMPKERFSAEFPKEGPSILRIQQVVRGDSAAYFCASSPGTDTEAFFGQGTRLTVV.

The chain links TRBV7-2 to TRBJ1-4; D is uncertain. CDR3 length equals 13 residues. V dropped 0 bases and J dropped 5 bases, with 4 bases sitting between them. Germline-derived CDR1 and CDR2 are SGHTA and FQGNSA. The CDR3 region has the DNA TGTGCCAGCAGCTTAGCTATGAATGAAAAACTGTTTTTT. Protein sequence: CASSLAMNEKLFF.

This rearrangement joins TRBV7-3 to TRBJ2-2; D not resolved. Germline V CDR1 and CDR2: SGHTA, FQGTGA. The CDR3 totals 15 residues. V was cut by 5 bases and J by 1 base, with 11 bases left in between. The CDR3 DNA is TGTGCCAGCAGCGTCCGATCAGGGAACACCGGGGAGCTGTTTTTT. Amino acid sequence: CASSVRSGNTGELFF.

The chain has TRBV2 and TRBJ1-1; possibly TRBD1 for D (5 bases). CDR1 and CDR2 from the germline V gene are SNHLY and FYNNEI. Trimming removed 5 bases from V and 4 bases from J, with 8 bases in between. The CDR3 length is 12 residues. The CDR3 DNA reads as TGTGCCAGCAGTTACAGGTCCACTGAAGCTTTCTTT. Its translation is CASSYRSTEAFF.

The rearrangement links TRBV28 to TRBJ2-5; D is possibly TRBD1 (6 bases). Trimming took off 4 bases at V and 5 bases at J, with 20 bases between the two ends. CDR3 length equals 16 residues. In germline, CDR1 is MDHEN, CDR2 SYDVKM. The CDR3 DNA sequence: TGTGCCAGCAGTTCCGCCGAACAGGGCCGAGGGGAGACCCAGTACTTC. Encoded protein: CASSSAEQGRGETQYF.

The table lists this clone with a count of one. The chain couples TRBV2 to TRBJ2-5; D possibly corresponds to TRBD2 (6 bases). Trimming removed 1 base at V and 9 bases at J, with 15 bases between. The CDR3 runs 14 residues. CDR1 and CDR2 from the germline V gene are SNHLY and FYNNEI. The CDR3 loop reads CASSEENPSGPQYF. CDR3 coding DNA: TGTGCCAGCAGTGAAGAAAATCCCAGCGGGCCCCAGTACTTC.

In its sample, this clone was seen a few times. The chain carries TRBV18 and TRBJ1-5; no clear D. Germline CDR1 KGHSH, CDR2 LQKENI. The CDR3 totals 14 residues. With 2 bases removed from V and 7 bases from J, the gap between germline ends came to 12 bases. CDR3 amino acids: CASSPGLGEQPQHF. The DNA of the CDR3 is TGTGCCAGCTCACCAGGTTTGGGAGAGCAGCCCCAGCATTTT.

CDR3 residues: CASSVAGEYNEQFF. CDR3 nucleotide sequence: TGTGCCAGTTCTGTAGCGGGAGAGTACAATGAGCAGTTCTTC. V gene TRBV19 combines with J gene TRBJ2-1; 9 bases align to TRBD2. Germline CDR1 reads LNHDA; CDR2 reads SQIVND (reference sequence). This CDR3 comprises 14 residues. The V and J ends lost 8 bases and 4 bases, in that order; junction bases with no gene match: 6.

The chain uses TRBV3-1 (or the pseudogene TRBV3-2) and TRBJ2-7; D gene ambiguous. CDR3 length: 13 amino acids. CDR1 is LGHDT, CDR2 YNNKEL, per germline (reference sequence). Trimming removed 0 bases at V and 6 bases at J, with 9 bases between. The CDR3 DNA follows: TGTGCCAGCAGCCAAGATCGAGGATCCGAGCAGTACGTC. Amino acids: CASSQDRGSEQYV.

The V gene is TRBV7-2, the J gene TRBJ2-1; D is perhaps TRBD2 (6 bases). The germline V gene encodes CDR1 SGHTA and CDR2 FQGNSA. The V gene lost 5 bases and the J gene lost 6 bases, with 11 bases spanning the gap. The CDR3 has 13 amino acids. The CDR3 protein is CASSGTEGNEQFF. CDR3 nucleotides: TGTGCCAGCAGCGGGACTGAGGGCAATGAGCAGTTCTTC.

This rearrangement joins TRBV7-9 to TRBJ1-3, with D possibly being TRBD1 (5 bases). Germline V lookup: CDR1 SEHNR, CDR2 FQNEAQ (reference sequence). The CDR3 is 16 residues long. The V end was cut by 5 bases, the J end by 0 bases, with 14 bases between. In DNA, the CDR3 is TGTGCCAGCAGCAGAAGCGCAGGGTTCTCTGGAAACACCATATATTTT. Amino acids: CASSRSAGFSGNTIYF. The variable domain in full, with the rest retrieved from reference TRBV7-9 and TRBJ1-3, is DTGVSQNPRHKITKRGQNVTFRCDPISEHNRLYWYRQTLGQGPEFLTYFQNEAQLEKSRLLSDRFSAERPKGSFSTLEIQRTEQGDSAMYLCASSRSAGFSGNTIYFGEGSWLTVV.

V gene TRBV15 combines with J gene TRBJ2-3; 9 nucleotides align to TRBD2. The length of the CDR3 is 14 residues. CDR1 LNHNV and CDR2 YYDKDF come from the germline V gene (reference sequence). Germline trimming cut 1 base from V and 14 bases from J; bases unmatched to any gene: 10. CDR3 region: CATSRGGGEHRPYF. The DNA of the CDR3 is TGTGCCACCAGCAGAGGCGGGGGGGAGCACAGACCGTATTTT. The whole variable domain, filled in from reference TRBV15 and TRBJ2-3, reads DAMVIQNPRYQVTQFGKPVTLSCSQTLNHNVMYWYQQKSSQAPKLLFHYYDKDFNNEADTPDNFQSRRPNTSFCFLDIRSPGLGDTAMYLCATSRGGGEHRPYFGPGTRLTVL.

The chain couples TRBV5-5 to TRBJ1-6, with 7 bases matching TRBD1. With V trimmed by 6 bases and J by 6 bases, 3 bases remained unmatched. Germline V gene sequence: CDR1 SGHKS, CDR2 YYEKEE (reference sequence). The CDR3 covers 13 residues. The CDR3 bases are TGTGCCAGCATGAGACAGGGTAATTCACCCCTCCACTTT. Translated: CASMRQGNSPLHF. Full variable domain (remainder filled in from reference TRBV5-5 and TRBJ1-6): DAGVTQSPTHLIKTRGQQVTLRCSPISGHKSVSWYQQVLGQGPQFIFQYYEKEERGRGNFPDRFSARQFPNYSSELNVNALLLGDSALYLCASMRQGNSPLHFGNGTRLTVT.